These T cell receptor beta chains were read from a single sample in a study of cytotoxic CD8 clonotypes in ibrutinib-treated CLL. Only in-frame clones appear in the TCRdb table, and some are missing; sequencing was by immunoSEQ multiplex PCR. Among 130,000 to 150,000 clones listed, less than 95% were seen once. The sequencing used PBMCs, collected after 12 months of ibrutinib treatment. All receptors come from a human donor with chronic lymphocytic leukemia. CDR3s include the opening cysteine and the closing phenylalanine or tryptophan. Fields, in order: V gene, D gene, J gene, clone size, CDR3 protein, CDR3 DNA. A D gene is named only where the DNA matches it firmly. The size of a clone is reported for some rows only, either as once, few or many, or as a class for expanded clones.

TRBV18	NA	TRBJ2-2	NA	CASSPGRSLHTGELFF	TGTGCCAGCTCACCGGGAAGATCGTTGCACACCGGGGAGCTGTTTTTT
TRBV9	NA	TRBJ2-1	once	CASSEEGWVGIDNEQFF	TGTGCCAGCAGCGAGGAGGGGTGGGTGGGAATCGACAATGAGCAGTTCTTC
TRBV10-3	NA	TRBJ2-7	NA	CAISDRGTGALYEQYF	TGTGCCATCAGTGACCGCGGGACCGGGGCCCTCTACGAGCAGTACTTC
TRBV6-5	TRBD1	TRBJ1-2	NA	CASSLTGRGYTF	TGTGCCAGCAGTTTGACAGGGAGAGGCTACACCTTC
TRBV19	NA	TRBJ2-4	NA	CASSGRGAKNIQYF	TGTGCCAGTAGCGGCCGAGGGGCCAAAAACATTCAGTACTTC
TRBV14	TRBD2	TRBJ2-1	NA	CASSQLAGANLNEQFF	TGTGCCAGCAGCCAGCTAGCGGGAGCGAACCTCAATGAGCAGTTCTTC
TRBV27	NA	TRBJ1-5	few	CASSFQRGGQPQHF	TGTGCCAGCAGTTTTCAGAGGGGCGGCCAGCCCCAGCATTTT
TRBV7-9	TRBD1	TRBJ2-5	few	CASSLGQGAYQETQYF	TGTGCCAGCAGCTTAGGGCAGGGGGCGTACCAAGAGACCCAGTACTTC
TRBV28	NA	TRBJ2-7	NA	CATTLGLGVYEQYF	TGTGCCACTACACTAGGGCTGGGCGTCTACGAGCAGTACTTC
TRBV18	NA	TRBJ2-2	NA	CASSPNRDTGELFF	TGTGCCAGCTCACCAAACAGGGATACCGGGGAGCTGTTTTTT
TRBV28	TRBD1	TRBJ1-1	NA	CASSFGDQGGYTEAFF	TGTGCCAGCAGTTTTGGTGATCAGGGGGGGTACACTGAAGCTTTCTTT
TRBV11-2	NA	TRBJ1-4	NA	CASSPAGRVEKLFF	TGTGCCAGCAGCCCGGCGGGGAGGGTTGAAAAACTGTTTTTT
TRBV28	NA	TRBJ2-4	NA	CASSSTESTKNIQYF	TGTGCCAGCAGTTCGACAGAATCGACCAAAAACATTCAGTACTTC
TRBV15	NA	TRBJ1-4	NA	CATSREQGGWEKLFF	TGTGCCACCAGCAGAGAACAGGGAGGTTGGGAAAAACTGTTTTTT
TRBV28	NA	TRBJ1-5	few	CASEVSNQPQHF	TGTGCCAGCGAAGTCAGCAATCAGCCCCAGCATTTT
TRBV28	NA	TRBJ2-4	NA	CASSQGGLVPQYF	TGTGCCAGCAGCCAAGGGGGACTGGTGCCTCAGTACTTC
TRBV15	TRBD2	TRBJ2-1	NA	CATSRGGLARNEQFF	TGTGCCACCAGCAGAGGTGGACTAGCGCGAAATGAGCAGTTCTTC
TRBV7-9	NA	TRBJ2-7	once	CASSLVLRQGGGLSYEQYF	TGTGCCAGCAGCTTAGTTCTGAGACAGGGAGGAGGATTGTCCTACGAGCAGTACTTC
TRBV6-5	NA	TRBJ2-3	NA	CASTRASTDTQYF	TGTGCCAGCACCCGGGCCAGCACAGATACGCAGTATTTT
TRBV25-1	TRBD1	TRBJ1-1	NA	CASSWDRVETEAFF	TGTGCCAGCAGTTGGGACAGGGTCGAAACTGAAGCTTTCTTT
TRBV29-1	TRBD2	TRBJ2-1	NA	CSVEDWGLAGYNEQFF	TGCAGCGTTGAAGATTGGGGACTAGCGGGATACAATGAGCAGTTCTTC
TRBV19	NA	TRBJ2-1	once	CASSRGSTIDEQFF	TGTGCCAGTAGTAGGGGGAGTACAATTGATGAGCAGTTCTTC
TRBV29-1	NA	TRBJ1-5	NA	CSVGGQFNQPQHF	TGCAGCGTTGGAGGGCAGTTCAATCAGCCCCAGCATTTT
TRBV27	NA	TRBJ2-7	NA	CASSHWSARLHEQYF	TGTGCCAGCAGCCACTGGTCAGCGCGCCTACACGAGCAGTACTTC
TRBV16	NA	TRBJ1-2	few	CASSPPTVLNGYTF	TGTGCCAGCAGCCCCCCGACAGTTCTAAATGGCTACACCTTC
TRBV4-3	NA	TRBJ1-5	NA	CASSQDRSSNQPQHF	TGCGCCAGCAGCCAAGATCGGTCGAGCAATCAGCCCCAGCATTTT
TRBV30	NA	TRBJ2-5	NA	CAWTHSGETQYF	TGTGCCTGGACCCATTCGGGGGAGACCCAGTACTTC
TRBV18	TRBD1	TRBJ2-6	NA	CASSPRDRAFSGANVLTF	TGTGCCAGCTCACCAAGGGACAGAGCCTTCTCTGGGGCCAACGTCCTGACTTTC
TRBV7-6	TRBD2	TRBJ2-7	NA	CASSSGGGLLYEQYF	TGTGCCAGCAGCTCGGGGGGGGGACTCCTCTACGAGCAGTACTTC
TRBV28	NA	TRBJ1-5	NA	CASRSKNQPQHF	TGTGCCAGCAGGAGCAAAAATCAGCCCCAGCATTTT
TRBV28	NA	TRBJ2-7	NA	CASSRGTGTPYAYEQYF	TGTGCCAGCAGTCGTGGTACCGGGACACCATACGCCTACGAGCAGTACTTC
TRBV5-1	NA	TRBJ2-5	NA	CASSLSPIGRRVQETQYF	TGCGCCAGCAGCTTATCGCCCATAGGCAGACGGGTGCAAGAGACCCAGTACTTC
TRBV6-5	NA	TRBJ2-7	NA	CASSYPSGNSYEQYF	TGTGCCAGCAGTTATCCATCGGGGAACTCCTACGAGCAGTACTTC
TRBV5-1	TRBD1	TRBJ1-1	NA	CASSDQGGTEAFF	TGCGCCAGCAGCGATCAGGGGGGGACTGAAGCTTTCTTT
TRBV5-4	TRBD2	TRBJ2-3	NA	CASSRTSVRDTQYF	TGTGCCAGCAGCCGGACTAGCGTAAGAGATACGCAGTATTTT
TRBV27	NA	TRBJ1-5	NA	CASSRQFNQPQHF	TGTGCCAGCAGTCGACAGTTCAATCAGCCCCAGCATTTT
TRBV5-8	NA	TRBJ1-5	once	CASTPHGGTSNQPQHF	TGTGCCAGCACCCCCCACGGGGGTACGAGCAATCAGCCCCAGCATTTT
TRBV4-1	NA	TRBJ2-5	NA	CASSRNRDIQETQYF	TGCGCCAGCAGCCGTAACCGGGACATTCAAGAGACCCAGTACTTC
TRBV27	NA	TRBJ2-3	NA	CASTLGSYTDTQYF	TGTGCCAGCACCCTAGGAAGTTACACAGATACGCAGTATTTT
TRBV5-1	NA	TRBJ2-3	NA	CASRQLRSTDTQYF	TGCGCCAGCAGGCAGTTGCGCAGCACAGATACGCAGTATTTT
TRBV7-2	NA	TRBJ2-1	NA	CASSLLRSFHEQFF	TGTGCCAGCAGCTTATTACGATCTTTCCATGAGCAGTTCTTC
TRBV12-5	NA	TRBJ2-2	NA	CASGLPNTGELFF	TGTGCTAGTGGTTTGCCAAACACCGGGGAGCTGTTTTTT